The 3 T cell receptor beta chains reported below all come from one sample, sequenced in a study of spatial heterogeneity in lung cancer. The antigens of these receptors remain unknown. Stated time point: sample taken at primary tumor resection. Regarding the study as a whole: Counts of expanded alpha and beta TCRs within tumors tracked the tumor nonsynonymous mutation count.

TCRdb reprocessed the 5' RACE reads with MiXCR, giving one entry per CDR3 protein. The sample lists some 9,300 distinct CDR3 sequences; roughly 50% were seen once. This sample comprised lung tumor tissue, obtained at surgery. Receptor source: a female donor with early-stage non-small cell lung cancer.

On this clonotype itself: This beta chain is a stray read from a library made for alpha chains; its abundance is not meaningful. The CDR3 protein is CASSLIWASRGQETQYF. The CDR3 nucleotides read TGTGCCAGCAGCTTGATTTGGGCTAGTCGGGGGCAAGAGACCCAGTACTTC. The rearrangement uses TRBV5-4 and TRBJ2-5; TRBD2 might be the D (6 bases). Germline CDR1 reads SGHNT; CDR2 reads YYREEE (reference sequence). The CDR3 is 17 amino acids. Trimming cost V 1 base and J 2 bases, with 18 bases left between them.

Remarks on this clonotype: The library was prepared for alpha chains; this beta chain is a stray read, so its frequency means little. The rearrangement uses TRBV7-9 and TRBJ2-4; TRBD1 agrees at 7 bases. Germline lookup yields CDR1 SEHNR and CDR2 FQNEAQ (reference sequence). With 5 bases clipped from V and 1 base from J, the junction kept 5 bases outside the gene matches. The CDR3 contains 15 residues. This chain's CDR3 is CASSANRGAKNIQYF. CDR3 nucleotide sequence: TGTGCCAGCAGCGCGAACAGGGGTGCCAAAAACATTCAGTACTTC.

Notes on this clonotype: This beta chain is off target for a library built for alpha chains, so its abundance means little. The chain couples TRBV5-4 to TRBJ2-2, with unresolved D. V shed 0 bases and J shed 2 bases, with 8 bases lying between them. CDR1 SGHNT and CDR2 YYREEE come from the germline V gene (reference sequence). The CDR3 has 15 amino acids. The CDR3 coding sequence is TGTGCCAGCAGCTTGGACCCTCGCAACACCGGGGAGCTGTTTTTT. Translated: CASSLDPRNTGELFF.